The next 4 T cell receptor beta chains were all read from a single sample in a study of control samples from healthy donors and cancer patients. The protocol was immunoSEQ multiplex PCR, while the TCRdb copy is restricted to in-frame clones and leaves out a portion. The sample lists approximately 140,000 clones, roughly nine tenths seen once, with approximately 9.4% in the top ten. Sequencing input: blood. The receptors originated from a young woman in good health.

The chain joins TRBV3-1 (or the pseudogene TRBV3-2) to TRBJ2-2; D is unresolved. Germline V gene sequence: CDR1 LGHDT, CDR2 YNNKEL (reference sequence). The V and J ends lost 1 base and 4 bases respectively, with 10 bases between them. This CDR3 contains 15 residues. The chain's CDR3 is CASSQGRASTGELFF. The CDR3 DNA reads TGTGCCAGCAGCCAAGGGCGAGCGAGCACCGGGGAGCTGTTTTTT.

This chain's CDR3 is CASSPQGEYEQYF. DNA of the CDR3: TGTGCCAGCTCACCACAGGGGGAGTACGAGCAGTACTTC. The chain uses TRBV18 and TRBJ2-7, with D maybe TRBD1 (6 bases). Germline V gene data show CDR1 as KGHSH and CDR2 as LQKENI. V was clipped by 1 base and J by 4 bases, with 8 bases between them. The CDR3 totals 13 residues.

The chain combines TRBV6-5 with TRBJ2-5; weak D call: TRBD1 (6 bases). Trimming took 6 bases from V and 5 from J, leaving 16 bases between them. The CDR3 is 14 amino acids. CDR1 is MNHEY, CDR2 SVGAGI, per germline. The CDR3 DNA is TGTGCCAGCAGACCAGGGGTTCTCGGGGAGACCCAGTACTTC. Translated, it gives CASRPGVLGETQYF.

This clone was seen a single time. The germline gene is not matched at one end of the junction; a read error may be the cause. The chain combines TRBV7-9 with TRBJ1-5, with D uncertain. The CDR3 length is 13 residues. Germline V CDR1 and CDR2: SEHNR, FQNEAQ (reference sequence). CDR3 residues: CASSGGSHQPQHF. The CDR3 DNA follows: TGTGCCAGCAGCGGAGGTAGCCATCAGCCCCAGCATTTT.